Given below is one T cell receptor (beta chain) in context. This record belongs to a study of sequential checkpoint blockade in melanoma. The repertoire was sequenced with immunoSEQ multiplex PCR; TCRdb's copy has only in-frame clones and lacks some. The sample carries about 38,000 clones, around nine tenths recorded once. This CDR3 contains 14 residues. V lost 4 bases, J lost 0 bases, and 7 bases lay in between. Looked up from germline, CDR1 is MNHEY and CDR2 is SVGAGI. Treatment reported: randomized to nivolumab then ipilimumab (arm A) or the reverse (arm B). The sample in question was CD8+ T cells sorted from blood (inferred from file names), obtained from a patient given nivolumab and ipilimumab in sequence. The clonotype was recovered from a human donor with melanoma. This chain uses TRBV6-5 with TRBJ2-1; D gene ambiguous. CDR3 sequence reads: CASSSVSSYNEQFF. The CDR3, as DNA: TGTGCCAGCAGTTCGGTGAGCTCCTACAATGAGCAGTTCTTC.